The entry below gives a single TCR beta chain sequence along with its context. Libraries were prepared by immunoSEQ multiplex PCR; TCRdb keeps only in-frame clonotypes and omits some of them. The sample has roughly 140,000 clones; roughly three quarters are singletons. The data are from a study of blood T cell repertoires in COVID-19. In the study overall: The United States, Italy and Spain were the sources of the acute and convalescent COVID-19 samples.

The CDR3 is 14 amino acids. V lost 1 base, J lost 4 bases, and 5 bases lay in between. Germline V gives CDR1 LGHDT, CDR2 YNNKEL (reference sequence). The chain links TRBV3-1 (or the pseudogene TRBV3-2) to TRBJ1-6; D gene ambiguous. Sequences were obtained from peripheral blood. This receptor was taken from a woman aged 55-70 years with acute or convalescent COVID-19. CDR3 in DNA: TGTGCCAGCAGCCAAGCCAGGTATAATTCACCCCTCCACTTT. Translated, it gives CASSQARYNSPLHF.